These 5 T cell receptor beta chains came from one sample sequenced in a study of blood T cell repertoires in COVID-19. Clones were read by immunoSEQ multiplex PCR, and TCRdb kept only the in-frame ones, dropping some. The sample yields just over 50,000 clones, roughly 86% seen once. The specimen sequenced was peripheral blood. Source of these receptors: an elderly man with active COVID-19.

V is TRBV7-2 and J is TRBJ2-2; possible D gene TRBD1, 8 bases. The length of the CDR3 is 15 residues. V lost 1 base, J lost 6 bases, and 12 bases lay in between. Germline V gene sequence: CDR1 SGHTA, CDR2 FQGNSA. CDR3 residues: CASSLGQGRAGELFF. DNA for the CDR3: TGTGCCAGCAGCTTAGGACAGGGGAGGGCCGGGGAGCTGTTTTTT. Full variable domain (rest looked up from reference TRBV7-2 and TRBJ2-2): GAGVSQSPSNKVTEKGKDVELRCDPISGHTALYWYRQSLGQGLEFLIYFQGNSAPDKSGLPSDRFSAERTGGSVSTLTIQRTQQEDSAVYLCASSLGQGRAGELFFGEGSRLTVL.

V gene TRBV2 combines with J gene TRBJ2-1; TRBD2 aligns across 9 bases. Germline V lookup: CDR1 SNHLY, CDR2 FYNNEI. The CDR3 extends over 16 amino acids. Trimming cost V 6 bases and J 0 bases; bases outside gene matches: 6. The CDR3 reads CASRDLAGTSYNEQFF. The CDR3, as DNA: TGTGCCAGCAGGGACCTAGCGGGAACCTCCTACAATGAGCAGTTCTTC.

The count of this clone is one. The J gene is TRBJ2-2, the V gene TRBV6-2 or TRBV6-3, with D hard to call. In germline, CDR1 is MNHEY, CDR2 SVGEGT. Trimming pared 4 bases from V and 0 bases from J, leaving 6 bases between. The CDR3 covers 14 residues. For the CDR3, the DNA is TGTGCCAGCAGTTCCCCAGCGAACACCGGGGAGCTGTTTTTT. Translation: CASSSPANTGELFF.

DNA for the CDR3: TGTGCCAGCAGCTTTATAGGGACAGGGTACCCCTCCTACAATGAGCAGTTCTTC. It specifies CASSFIGTGYPSYNEQFF. The rearrangement uses TRBV12-1 and TRBJ2-1; the table names TRBD1, a call not compared with the DNA. TRBV12-1 is a pseudogene segment. The CDR3 is 18 amino acids.

The chain joins TRBV5-1 to TRBJ1-4; a possible D gene is TRBD1 (6 bases). The germline V and J ends were trimmed by 3 bases and 1 base, with 13 bases remaining between them. Germline V gives CDR1 SGHRS, CDR2 YFSETQ. The CDR3 consists of 16 residues. CDR3 DNA: TGCGCCAGCAGCTCCGCGCTACAGGGAACTAATGAAAAACTGTTTTTT. Amino acid sequence: CASSSALQGTNEKLFF.